This TCR beta chain originates from a study of T cell responses to AZD1222 COVID-19 vaccine. The protocol was immunoSEQ multiplex PCR, while the TCRdb copy is restricted to in-frame clones and leaves out a portion. The repertoire holds approximately 100,000 clones, with 92% as singletons. Germline V gives CDR1 DFQATT, CDR2 SNEGSKA (reference sequence). CDR3 size: 15 residues. Trimming pared 3 bases from V and 0 bases from J, leaving 12 bases between. This receptor was taken from an adult in good health. This rearrangement joins TRBV20-1 to TRBJ2-4; D call uncertain. The material was peripheral blood, obtained on day 0 of AZD1222 vaccination. The CDR3 bases are TGCAGTGCTAGTCCTGCGGCCCTAGCCAAAAACATTCAGTACTTC. Amino acid sequence: CSASPAALAKNIQYF.